This T cell receptor (beta chain) was recovered during a study of PD-1 blockade in classical Hodgkin lymphoma. Libraries were prepared by immunoSEQ multiplex PCR; TCRdb keeps only in-frame clonotypes and omits some of them. Of some 31,000 clones in the sample, 60% to 85% are singletons; the top ten hold roughly 3%. Every patient was affected by relapse after autologous stem cell transplantation, while exposure to brentuximab vedotin was not uniform. This CDR3 has 13 residues. Trimming cost V 0 bases and J 4 bases, with 5 bases left between them. Germline V gives CDR1 SGHNT, CDR2 YYREEE (reference sequence).

This specimen consisted of peripheral blood mononuclear cells (PBMCs), obtained before the second cycle of nivolumab. The receptor's source is a human donor with classical Hodgkin lymphoma. The genes are TRBV5-4 and TRBJ1-3; no clear D gene. CDR3 sequence reads: CASSLVGGNTIYF. CDR3 sequence (DNA): TGTGCCAGCAGCTTGGTTGGGGGAAACACCATATATTTT.